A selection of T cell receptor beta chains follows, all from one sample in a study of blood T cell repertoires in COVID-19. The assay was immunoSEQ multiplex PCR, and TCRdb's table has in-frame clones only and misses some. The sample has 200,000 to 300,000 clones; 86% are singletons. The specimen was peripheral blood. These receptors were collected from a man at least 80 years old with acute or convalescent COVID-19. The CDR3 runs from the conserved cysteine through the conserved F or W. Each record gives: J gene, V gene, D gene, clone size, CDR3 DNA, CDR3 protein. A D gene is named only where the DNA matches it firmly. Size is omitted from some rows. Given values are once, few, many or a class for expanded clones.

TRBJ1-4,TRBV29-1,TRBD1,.,TGCAGCGTTGGACAGGGGTCCATTTTTGAAAAACTGTTTTTT,CSVGQGSIFEKLFF
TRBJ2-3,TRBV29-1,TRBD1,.,TGCAGCGTCCAGAGGGGACAGGACACAGATACGCAGTATTTT,CSVQRGQDTDTQYF
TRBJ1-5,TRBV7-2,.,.,TGTGCCAGCAGCTTTTCTGGGCCCCGCAATCAGCCCCAGCATTTT,CASSFSGPRNQPQHF
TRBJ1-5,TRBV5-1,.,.,TGCGCCAGCAGCTTTGCAGACGGGGAGTATCAGCCCCAGCATTTT,CASSFADGEYQPQHF
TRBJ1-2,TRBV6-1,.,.,TGTGCCAGCAGTGAAGCGGGTAGGGGGATGATTGGCTACACCTTC,CASSEAGRGMIGYTF
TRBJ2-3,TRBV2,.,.,TGTGCCAGCAGCACAGAACGGGGGACGCAGTATTTT,CASSTERGTQYF
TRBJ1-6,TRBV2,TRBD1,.,TGTGCCAGCAGTGGTGGACAGGGGCGGGCACCCCTCCACTTT,CASSGGQGRAPLHF
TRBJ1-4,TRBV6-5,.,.,TGTGCCAGCAGTTACTCCCCAGGGGCTAATGAAAAACTGTTTTTT,CASSYSPGANEKLFF
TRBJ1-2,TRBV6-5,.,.,TGTGCCAGCGCACAGCATAACTATGGCTACACCTTC,CASAQHNYGYTF
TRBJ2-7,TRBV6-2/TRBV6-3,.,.,TGTGCCAGCAGTTCCCTCTACGAGCAGTACTTC,CASSSLYEQYF
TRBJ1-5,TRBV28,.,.,TGTGCCAGCAGATCTCCTCAGGAGCCCCAGCATTTT,CASRSPQEPQHF
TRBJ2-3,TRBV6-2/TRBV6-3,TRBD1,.,TGTGCCAGCAGTACAAGACAGGGTTGGACAGATACGCAGTATTTT,CASSTRQGWTDTQYF
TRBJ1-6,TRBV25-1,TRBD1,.,TGTGCCAGCAGTTTAGGGGGCCATCCAAATTCACCCCTCCACTTT,CASSLGGHPNSPLHF
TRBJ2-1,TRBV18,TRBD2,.,TGTGCCAGCTCAAGGTCCAGCGGGGGAAATGACAATGAGCAGTTCTTC,CASSRSSGGNDNEQFF
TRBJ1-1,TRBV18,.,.,TGTGCCAGCTCACCCAGGGAGGGCACTGAAGCTTTCTTT,CASSPREGTEAFF
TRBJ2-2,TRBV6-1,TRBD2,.,TGTGCCAGCAGTGTGGGGACTAGCGGGGCGAACACCGGGGAGCTGTTTTTT,CASSVGTSGANTGELFF
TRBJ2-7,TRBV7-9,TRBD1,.,TGTGCCAGCAGCCCCTATGGACAGGGGAAGGACGAGCAGTACTTC,CASSPYGQGKDEQYF
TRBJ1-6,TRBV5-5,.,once,TGTGCCAGCAGCTACTTGGGGATCGGGGATTCACCCCTCCACTTT,CASSYLGIGDSPLHF
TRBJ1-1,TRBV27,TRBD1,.,TGTGCCAGCAGTCCCGTAACAGGGGTCATGAACACTGAAGCTTTCTTT,CASSPVTGVMNTEAFF
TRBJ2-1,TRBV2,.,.,TGTGCCAGCAGAATGACTAGCTCCTACAATGAGCAGTTCTTC,CASRMTSSYNEQFF
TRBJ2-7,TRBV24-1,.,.,TGTGCCACCAGTGATACCAGGGCTACGAGCTCCTACGAGCAGTACTTC,CATSDTRATSSYEQYF
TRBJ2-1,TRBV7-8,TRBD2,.,TGTGCCAGCAGCCTTGGAGCGGGAGAATACTACAATGAGCAGTTCTTC,CASSLGAGEYYNEQFF
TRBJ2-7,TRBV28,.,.,TGTGCCAGCAGTTCCAGGGGATTCTCCTACGAGCAGTACTTC,CASSSRGFSYEQYF
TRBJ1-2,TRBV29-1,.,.,TGCAGCGTTGGGGCCGGCACGGATTCGGTCTACACCTTC,CSVGAGTDSVYTF
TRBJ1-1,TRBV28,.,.,TGTGCCAGCAGTTTCCTCGGGTGGACTGAAGCTTTCTTT,CASSFLGWTEAFF
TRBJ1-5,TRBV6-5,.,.,TGTGCCAGCAGTTACTCCGGGGGGGCTGATCAGCCCCAGCATTTT,CASSYSGGADQPQHF
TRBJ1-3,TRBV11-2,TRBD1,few,TGTGCCAGCAGCTTTATACAGGGGACCTCTGGAAACACCATATATTTT,CASSFIQGTSGNTIYF
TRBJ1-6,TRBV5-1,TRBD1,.,TGCGCCAGCAGCCCTGGTCAAGGGGGCATTTTTGGTTCACCCCTCCACTTT,CASSPGQGGIFGSPLHF
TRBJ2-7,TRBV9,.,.,TGTGCCAGCAGCCCAGGGACGGGGGTAATCCACGAGCAGTACTTC,CASSPGTGVIHEQYF